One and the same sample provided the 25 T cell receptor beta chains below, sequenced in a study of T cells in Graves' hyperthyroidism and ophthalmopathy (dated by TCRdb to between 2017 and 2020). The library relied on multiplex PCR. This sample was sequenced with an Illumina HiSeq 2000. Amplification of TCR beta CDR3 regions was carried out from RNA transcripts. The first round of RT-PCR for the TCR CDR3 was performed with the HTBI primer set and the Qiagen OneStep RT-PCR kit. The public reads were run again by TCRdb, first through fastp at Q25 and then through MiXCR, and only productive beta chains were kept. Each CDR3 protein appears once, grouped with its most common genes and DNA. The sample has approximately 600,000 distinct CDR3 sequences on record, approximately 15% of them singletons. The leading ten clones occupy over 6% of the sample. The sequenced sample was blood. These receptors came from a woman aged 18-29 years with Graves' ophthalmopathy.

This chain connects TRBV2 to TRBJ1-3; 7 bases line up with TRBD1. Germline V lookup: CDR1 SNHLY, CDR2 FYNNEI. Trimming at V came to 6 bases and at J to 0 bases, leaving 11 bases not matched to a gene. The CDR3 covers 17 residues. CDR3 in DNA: TGTGCCAGCAGCCCAGGGGGGGGGCCAGGCTCTGGAAACACCATATATTTT. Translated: CASSPGGGPGSGNTIYF.

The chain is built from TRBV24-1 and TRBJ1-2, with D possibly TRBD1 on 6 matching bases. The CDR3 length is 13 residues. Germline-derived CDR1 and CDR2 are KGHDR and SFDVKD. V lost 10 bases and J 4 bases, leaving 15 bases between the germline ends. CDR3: CATSQGTGYGYTF. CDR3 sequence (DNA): TGTGCCACTTCACAGGGAACGGGCTATGGCTACACCTTC.

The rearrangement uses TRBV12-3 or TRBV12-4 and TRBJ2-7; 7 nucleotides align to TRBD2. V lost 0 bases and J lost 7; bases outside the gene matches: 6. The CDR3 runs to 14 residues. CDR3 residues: CASSLAGGLGEQYF. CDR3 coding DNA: TGTGCCAGCAGTTTAGCGGGAGGGCTAGGAGAGCAGTACTTC.

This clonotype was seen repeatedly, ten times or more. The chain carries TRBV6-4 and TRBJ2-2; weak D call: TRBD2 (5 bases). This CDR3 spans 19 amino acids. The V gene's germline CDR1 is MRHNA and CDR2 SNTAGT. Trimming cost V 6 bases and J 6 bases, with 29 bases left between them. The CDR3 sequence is CASSPMAKRLTARAGELFF. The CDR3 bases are TGTGCCAGCAGCCCCATGGCCAAGCGGTTAACGGCGCGGGCCGGGGAGCTGTTTTTT.

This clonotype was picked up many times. The CDR3 nucleotides read TGTGCCAGCAGCTTACTCGGGGGAACAGATACGCAGTATTTT. Translated: CASSLLGGTDTQYF. The rearrangement joins TRBV12-3 or TRBV12-4 to TRBJ2-3, with D possibly TRBD2 on 6 matching bases. V shed 6 bases and J shed 3 bases, with 13 bases lying between them. The CDR3 consists of 14 residues.

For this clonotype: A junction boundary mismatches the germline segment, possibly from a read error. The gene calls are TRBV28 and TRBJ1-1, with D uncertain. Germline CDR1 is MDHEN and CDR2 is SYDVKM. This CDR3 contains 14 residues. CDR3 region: CASSYSTQNTGAFF. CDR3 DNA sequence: TGTGCCAGCAGTTACTCCACACAGAACACTGGAGCTTTCTTT. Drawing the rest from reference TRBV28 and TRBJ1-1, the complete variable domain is DVKVTQSSRYLVKRTGEKVFLECVQDMDHENMFWYRQDPGLGLRLIYFSYDVKMKEKGDIPEGYSVSREKKERFSLILESASTNQTSMYLCASSYSTQNTGAFFGQGTRLTVV.

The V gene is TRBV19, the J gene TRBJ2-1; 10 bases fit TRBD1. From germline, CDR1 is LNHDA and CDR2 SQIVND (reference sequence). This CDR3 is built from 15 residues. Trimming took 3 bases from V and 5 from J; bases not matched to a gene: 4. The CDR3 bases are TGTGCCAGTAGTATTACCGGGACAGGGGACAATGAGCAGTTCTTC. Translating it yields CASSITGTGDNEQFF.

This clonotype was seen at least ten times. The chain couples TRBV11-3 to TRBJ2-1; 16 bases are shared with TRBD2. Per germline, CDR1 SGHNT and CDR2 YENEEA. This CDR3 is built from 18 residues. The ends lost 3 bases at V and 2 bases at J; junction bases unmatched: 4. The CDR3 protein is CASSFGTSGRAAYNEQFF. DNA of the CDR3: TGTGCCAGCAGCTTCGGGACTAGCGGGAGGGCCGCCTACAATGAGCAGTTCTTC.

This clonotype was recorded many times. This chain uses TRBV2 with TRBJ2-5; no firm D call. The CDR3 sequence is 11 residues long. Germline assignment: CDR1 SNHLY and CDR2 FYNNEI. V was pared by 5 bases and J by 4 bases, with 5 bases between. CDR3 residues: CASSYAETQYF. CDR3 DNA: TGTGCCAGCAGTTACGCAGAGACCCAGTACTTC.

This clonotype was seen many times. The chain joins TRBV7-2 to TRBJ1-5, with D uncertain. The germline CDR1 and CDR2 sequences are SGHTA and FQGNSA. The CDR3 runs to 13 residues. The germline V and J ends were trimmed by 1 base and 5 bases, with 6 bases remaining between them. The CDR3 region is CASSLGLDQPQHF. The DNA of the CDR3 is TGTGCCAGCAGCTTAGGGCTGGATCAGCCCCAGCATTTT.

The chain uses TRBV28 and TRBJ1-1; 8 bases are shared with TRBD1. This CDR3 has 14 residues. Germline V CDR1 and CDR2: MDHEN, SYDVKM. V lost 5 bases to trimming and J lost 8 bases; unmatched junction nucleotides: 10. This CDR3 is CASSIDRGFWEAFF. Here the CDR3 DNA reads TGTGCCAGCAGTATAGACAGGGGCTTCTGGGAAGCTTTCTTT.

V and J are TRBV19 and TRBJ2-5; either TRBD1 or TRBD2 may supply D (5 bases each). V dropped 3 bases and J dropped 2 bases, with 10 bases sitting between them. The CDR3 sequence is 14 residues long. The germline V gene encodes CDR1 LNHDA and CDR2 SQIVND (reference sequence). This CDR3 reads CASSIGAVQETQYF. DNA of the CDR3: TGTGCCAGTAGTATCGGGGCGGTTCAAGAGACCCAGTACTTC.

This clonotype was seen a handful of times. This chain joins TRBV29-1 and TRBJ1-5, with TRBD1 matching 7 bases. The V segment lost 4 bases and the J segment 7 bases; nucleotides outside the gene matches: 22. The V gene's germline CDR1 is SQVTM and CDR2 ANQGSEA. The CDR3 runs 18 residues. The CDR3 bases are TGCAGCGTTGTAGACCCCCGGCGGGGTGTCAGGGGGGCACAGCCCCAGCATTTT. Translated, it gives CSVVDPRRGVRGAQPQHF.

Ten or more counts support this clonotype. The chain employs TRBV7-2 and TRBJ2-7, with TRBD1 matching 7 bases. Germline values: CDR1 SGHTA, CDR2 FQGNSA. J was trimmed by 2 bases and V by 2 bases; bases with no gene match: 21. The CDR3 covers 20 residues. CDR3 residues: CASSLPGDSPSRGWPYEQYF. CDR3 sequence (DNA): TGTGCCAGCAGCTTACCCGGGGACAGCCCTAGTCGCGGGTGGCCCTACGAGCAGTACTTC.

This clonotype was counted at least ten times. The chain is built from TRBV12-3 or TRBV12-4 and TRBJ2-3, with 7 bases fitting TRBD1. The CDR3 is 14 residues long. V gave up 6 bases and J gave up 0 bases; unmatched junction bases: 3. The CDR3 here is CASSMGQSTDTQYF. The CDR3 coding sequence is TGTGCCAGCAGCATGGGACAGAGCACAGATACGCAGTATTTT.

The CDR3 region is CASSPNRAGSEQYF. In DNA form, the CDR3 reads TGTGCCAGCTCACCAAATAGGGCAGGGAGCGAGCAGTACTTC. The rearrangement links TRBV18 to TRBJ2-7; D is perhaps TRBD1 or TRBD2 (5 bases each). The V gene's germline CDR1 is KGHSH and CDR2 LQKENI. The CDR3 is made up of 14 amino acids. V was cut by 2 bases and J by 6 bases, with 14 bases left in between.

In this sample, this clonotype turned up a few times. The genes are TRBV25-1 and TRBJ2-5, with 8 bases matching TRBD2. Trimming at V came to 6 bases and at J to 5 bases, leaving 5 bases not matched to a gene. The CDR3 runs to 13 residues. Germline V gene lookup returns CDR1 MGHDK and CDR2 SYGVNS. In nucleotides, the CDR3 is TGTGCCAGCAGAAGGACTAGCTGGGAGACCCAGTACTTC. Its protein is CASRRTSWETQYF. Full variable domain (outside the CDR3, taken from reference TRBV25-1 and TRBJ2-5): EADIYQTPRYLVIGTGKKITLECSQTMGHDKMYWYQQDPGMELHLIHYSYGVNSTEKGDLSSESTVSRIRTEHFPLTLESARPSHTSQYLCASRRTSWETQYFGPGTRLLVL.

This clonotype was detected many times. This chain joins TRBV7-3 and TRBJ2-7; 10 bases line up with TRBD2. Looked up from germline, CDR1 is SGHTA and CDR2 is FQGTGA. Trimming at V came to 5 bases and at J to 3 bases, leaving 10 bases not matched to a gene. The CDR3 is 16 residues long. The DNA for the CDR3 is TGTGCCAGCAGCGTAAGAGTAGCGGGAGGTAACTACGAGCAGTACTTC. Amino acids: CASSVRVAGGNYEQYF.

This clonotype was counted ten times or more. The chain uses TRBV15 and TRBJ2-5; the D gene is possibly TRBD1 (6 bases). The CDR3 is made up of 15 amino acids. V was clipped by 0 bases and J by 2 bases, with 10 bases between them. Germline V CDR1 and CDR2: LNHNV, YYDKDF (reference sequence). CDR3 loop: CATSRDRQAQETQYF. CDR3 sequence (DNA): TGTGCCACCAGCAGAGACCGACAGGCTCAAGAGACCCAGTACTTC. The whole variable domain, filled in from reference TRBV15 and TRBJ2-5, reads DAMVIQNPRYQVTQFGKPVTLSCSQTLNHNVMYWYQQKSSQAPKLLFHYYDKDFNNEADTPDNFQSRRPNTSFCFLDIRSPGLGDTAMYLCATSRDRQAQETQYFGPGTRLLVL.

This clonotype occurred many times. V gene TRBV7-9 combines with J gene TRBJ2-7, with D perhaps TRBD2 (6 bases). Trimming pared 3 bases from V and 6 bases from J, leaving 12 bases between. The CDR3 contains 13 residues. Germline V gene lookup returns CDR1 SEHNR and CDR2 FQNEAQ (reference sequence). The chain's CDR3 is CASSLGTPFEQYF. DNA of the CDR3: TGTGCCAGCAGCTTGGGGACTCCTTTCGAGCAGTACTTC.

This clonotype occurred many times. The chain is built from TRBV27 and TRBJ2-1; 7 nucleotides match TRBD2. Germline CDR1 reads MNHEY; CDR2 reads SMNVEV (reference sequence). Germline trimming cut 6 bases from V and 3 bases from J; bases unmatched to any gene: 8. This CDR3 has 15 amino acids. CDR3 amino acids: CASSRGSGGYNEQFF. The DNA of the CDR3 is TGTGCCAGCAGCCGCGGCTCGGGGGGCTACAATGAGCAGTTCTTC.

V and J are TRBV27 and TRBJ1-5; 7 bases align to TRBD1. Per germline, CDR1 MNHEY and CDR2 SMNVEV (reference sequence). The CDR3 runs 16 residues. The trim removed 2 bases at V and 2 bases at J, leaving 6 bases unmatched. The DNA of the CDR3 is TGTGCCAGCAGTTTACTGACAGGGACGGGCAATCAGCCCCAGCATTTT. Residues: CASSLLTGTGNQPQHF.

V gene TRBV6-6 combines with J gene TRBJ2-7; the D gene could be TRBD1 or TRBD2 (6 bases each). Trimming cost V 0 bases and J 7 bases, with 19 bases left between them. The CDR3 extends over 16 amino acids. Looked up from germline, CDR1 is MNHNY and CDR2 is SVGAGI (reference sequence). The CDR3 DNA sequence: TGTGCCAGCAGTTACTCGATAGGGGGGCTGGGAGGAGAGCAGTACTTC. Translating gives CASSYSIGGLGGEQYF.

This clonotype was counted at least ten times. CDR3 bases: TGTGCTAGTGGTTTGACACAAAGGGGGAATGAGCAGTTCTTC. Encoded protein: CASGLTQRGNEQFF. V usage is TRBV12-5 and J usage is TRBJ2-1, with D possibly matching TRBD1 (6 bases). Germline CDR1 is LGHNT and CDR2 is FRNRAP. Trimming took 2 bases from V and 7 from J, leaving 12 bases between them. This CDR3 is built from 14 residues.

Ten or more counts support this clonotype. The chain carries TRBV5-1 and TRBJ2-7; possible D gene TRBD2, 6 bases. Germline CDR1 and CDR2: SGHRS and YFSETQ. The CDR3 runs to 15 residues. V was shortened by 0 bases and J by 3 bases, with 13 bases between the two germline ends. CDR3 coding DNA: TGCGCCAGCAGCTTGGCGGGAGACCGACACTACGAGCAGTACTTC. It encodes CASSLAGDRHYEQYF.